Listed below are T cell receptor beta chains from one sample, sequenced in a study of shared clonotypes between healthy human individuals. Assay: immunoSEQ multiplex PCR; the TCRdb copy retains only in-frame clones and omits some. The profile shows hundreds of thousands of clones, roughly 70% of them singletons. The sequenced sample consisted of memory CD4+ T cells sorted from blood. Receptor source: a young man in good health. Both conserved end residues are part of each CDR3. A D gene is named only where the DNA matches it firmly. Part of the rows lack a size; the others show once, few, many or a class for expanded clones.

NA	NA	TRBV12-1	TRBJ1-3	TGTGCCAGCAGCCCCGCCGGGGACTTTAGTTCTGGAAACACCATATATTTT	CASSPAGDFSSGNTIYF
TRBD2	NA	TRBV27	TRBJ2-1	TGTGCCAGCAGTTTAAGGTTTGGCGGGAGTGCGAATGAGCAGTTCTTC	CASSLRFGGSANEQFF
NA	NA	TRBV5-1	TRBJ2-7	TGCGCCAGCAGCGTAAACTACGAGCAGTACTTC	CASSVNYEQYF
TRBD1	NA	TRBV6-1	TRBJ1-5	TGTGCCAGCAGTGAGACAGGGGTAAATCAGCCCCAGCATTTT	CASSETGVNQPQHF
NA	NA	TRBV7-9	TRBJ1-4	TGTGCCAGCAGCTTAACTACTGGCGAAAAACTGTTTTTT	CASSLTTGEKLFF
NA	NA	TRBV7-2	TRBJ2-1	TGTGCCAGCAGCCTAAGTTGGGGAGCTGAGCAGTTCTTC	CASSLSWGAEQFF
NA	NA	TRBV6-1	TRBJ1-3	TGTGCCAGCAGTGAAGTCTTGTTTGGGGTTACGAGTGGAAACACCATATATTTT	CASSEVLFGVTSGNTIYF
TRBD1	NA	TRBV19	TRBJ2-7	TGTGCCAGTAGTCCGCGACAGGGGCGGGACGAGCAGTACTTC	CASSPRQGRDEQYF
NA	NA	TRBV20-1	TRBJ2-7	TGCAGTGGAAAGAGGGGGGACGAGCAGTACTTC	CSGKRGDEQYF
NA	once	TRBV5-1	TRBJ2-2	TGCGCCAGCAGCCTATCAGGGGGGCGGGGCACCGGGGAGCTGTTTTTT	CASSLSGGRGTGELFF
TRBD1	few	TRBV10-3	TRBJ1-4	TGTGCCACCGGGACAGGGGGTTCCGGTGCGGGCGAAAAACTGTTTTTT	CATGTGGSGAGEKLFF
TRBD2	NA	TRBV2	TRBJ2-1	TGTGCCCAGACTAGCGGGAGCGCTGCCTACAATGAGCAGTTCTTC	CAQTSGSAAYNEQFF
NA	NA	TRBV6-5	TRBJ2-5	TGTGCCAGCAGTTACTCTGTGAATGGGGAGACCCAGTACTTC	CASSYSVNGETQYF
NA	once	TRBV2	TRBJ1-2	TGTGCCAGCAGCTCCCAGTTGGGGGCCGGATATGGCTACACCTTC	CASSSQLGAGYGYTF
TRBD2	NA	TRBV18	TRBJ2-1	TGTGCCAGCTCACCGGCGGGAGGGCTGAATGAGCAGTTCTTC	CASSPAGGLNEQFF
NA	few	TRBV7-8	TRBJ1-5	TGTGCCAGCAGCCCAGCACTTAATCAGCCCCAGCATTTT	CASSPALNQPQHF
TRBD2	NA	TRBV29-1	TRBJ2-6	TGCAGCGTTGAATACGGCGGGGGGATCTCTGGGGCCAACGTCCTGACTTTC	CSVEYGGGISGANVLTF
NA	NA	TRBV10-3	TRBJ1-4	TGTGCCAGCCGGGCCCAGTCTAATGAAAAACTGTTTTTT	CASRAQSNEKLFF
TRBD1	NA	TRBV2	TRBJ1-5	TGTGCCAGCTCGTGGGACAGGGTCAATCAGCCCCAGCATTTT	CASSWDRVNQPQHF
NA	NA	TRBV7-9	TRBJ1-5	TGTGCCAGCAGTCGTTATGGGAATAGCAATCAGCCCCAGCATTTT	CASSRYGNSNQPQHF
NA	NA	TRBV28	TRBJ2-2	TGTGCCAGCAGTTTATGGGAAGGGGTCGGGGAGCTGTTTTTT	CASSLWEGVGELFF
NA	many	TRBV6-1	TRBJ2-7	TGTGCCAGCAGTGAATTTGGGCGGTCCGGCTACGAGCAGTACTTC	CASSEFGRSGYEQYF
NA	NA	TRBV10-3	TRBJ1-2	TGTGCCATCAGTGAAGAAAGACTTAACTATGGCTACACCTTC	CAISEERLNYGYTF
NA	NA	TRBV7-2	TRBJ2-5	TGTGCCAGCAGCCCGAAAAACTTCTACCAAGAGACCCAGTACTTC	CASSPKNFYQETQYF
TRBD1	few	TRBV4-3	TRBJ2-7	TGCGCCAGCAGCCAAGACGGGACAGGGATCAACGAGCAGTACTTC	CASSQDGTGINEQYF
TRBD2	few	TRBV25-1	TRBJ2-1	TGTGCCAACCCAGAACCAGCGGGACCGTCCTACAATGAGCAGTTCTTC	CANPEPAGPSYNEQFF
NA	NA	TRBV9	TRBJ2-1	TGTGCCAGCCGACGAGGGGCGGCCGACGCCAATGAGCAGTTCTTC	CASRRGAADANEQFF
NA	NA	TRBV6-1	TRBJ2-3	TGTGCCAGCAGTGAAAGGGGCCGCAGCACAGATACGCAGTATTTT	CASSERGRSTDTQYF
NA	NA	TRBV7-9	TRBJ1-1	TGTGCCAGCAGCCGGTTGGGAACTGGGGAAGCTTTCTTT	CASSRLGTGEAFF
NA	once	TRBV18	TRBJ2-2	TGTGCCAGCTCACCACCGAGCGGGTGGAACACCGGGGAGCTGTTTTTT	CASSPPSGWNTGELFF
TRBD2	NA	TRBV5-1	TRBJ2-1	TGCGCCAGCAGTATCGCGGGAGAAACGTTCTTC	CASSIAGETFF
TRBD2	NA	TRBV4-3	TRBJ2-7	TGCGCCAGCAGTCAGACTAGCGGGTACAACTACGAGCAGTACTTC	CASSQTSGYNYEQYF
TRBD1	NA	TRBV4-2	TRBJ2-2	TGTGCCAGCAGCCAAGTCCTGGGACAGGGGAACACCGGGGAGCTGTTTTTT	CASSQVLGQGNTGELFF
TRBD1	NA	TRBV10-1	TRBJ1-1	TGCGCCAGCAGTGAGTCGGGGACAGGGGGCACTGAAGCTTTCTTT	CASSESGTGGTEAFF
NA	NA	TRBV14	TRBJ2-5	TGTGCCAGCAGCCAAGGTGGGGAGACCCAGTACTTC	CASSQGGETQYF
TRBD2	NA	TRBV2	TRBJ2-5	TGTGCCAGCAGTGGCCCGGGAGGCGAGACCCAGTACTTC	CASSGPGGETQYF
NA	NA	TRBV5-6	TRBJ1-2	TGTGCCAGCAGTTCAGGGACCTATGGCTACACCTTC	CASSSGTYGYTF
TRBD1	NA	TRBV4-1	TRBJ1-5	TGCGCCAGCAGCCAAGTCTGGGACAGGGAATACAATCAGCCCCAGCATTTT	CASSQVWDREYNQPQHF
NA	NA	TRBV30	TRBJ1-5	TGTGCCTGGAGTGTAGAAAGTGGAAGCAATCAGCCCCAGCATTTT	CAWSVESGSNQPQHF
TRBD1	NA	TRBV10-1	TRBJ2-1	TGCGCCAGCAGCCCCGGGACAGAGAACAATGAGCAGTTCTTC	CASSPGTENNEQFF
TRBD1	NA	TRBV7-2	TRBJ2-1	TGTGCCAGCAGCCCCCCGGGTACAGGGGCCAATGAGCAGTTCTTC	CASSPPGTGANEQFF
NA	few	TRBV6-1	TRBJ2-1	TGTGCCAGCAGTGGACCGACAGAAGCGCAACATCAGTCAGCCTACAATGAGCAGTTCTTC	CASSGPTEAQHQSAYNEQFF
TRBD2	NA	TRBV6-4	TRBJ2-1	TGTGCCAGCAGTGGAGCGGGAGGACTTTTCAATGAGCAGTTCTTC	CASSGAGGLFNEQFF
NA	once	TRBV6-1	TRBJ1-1	TGTGCCAGCATCACGGGGACCCTACGCGCTGAAGCTTTCTTT	CASITGTLRAEAFF
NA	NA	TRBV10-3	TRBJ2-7	TGTGCCATCAGTGACCCCCGGGCAGGCGACGAGCAGTACTTC	CAISDPRAGDEQYF
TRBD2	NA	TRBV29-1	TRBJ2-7	TGCAGCAGAAAAGTTGGTCCGGGACTAGCGGCTCCCTACGAGCAGTACTTC	CSRKVGPGLAAPYEQYF
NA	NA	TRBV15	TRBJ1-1	TGTGCCACCAGCAGACCCGGACAGTCCATGAACACTGAAGCTTTCTTT	CATSRPGQSMNTEAFF
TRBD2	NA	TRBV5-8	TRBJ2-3	TGTGCCAGCACGCTAGCGGGAGTAGATACGCAGTATTTT	CASTLAGVDTQYF
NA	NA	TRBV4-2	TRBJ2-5	TGTGCCAGCAGCCAAGATCTTACCGGGGGCAAAGAGACCCAGTACTTC	CASSQDLTGGKETQYF
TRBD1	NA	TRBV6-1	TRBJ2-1	TGTGCCAGCAGTCCGGGACAGGCTAACAATGAGCAGTTCTTC	CASSPGQANNEQFF
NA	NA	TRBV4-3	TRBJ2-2	TGCGCCAGCAGCCAAGAGGGAGGGACAGTCACCGGGGAGCTGTTTTTT	CASSQEGGTVTGELFF